This TCR beta chain derives from a study of blood T cell repertoires in COVID-19. This clone was seen only once. Original data processing: Amplification from reference gene primers served as the basis for estimated nucleated cell counts. Produced via immunoSEQ multiplex PCR; TCRdb's table is partial and in-frame only. V and J calls and clone size are given by that table; D and trimming were obtained from the DNA. The sample lists about 36,000 clones, about 85% seen once, with under 15% in the top ten. Germline V gene data show CDR1 as SGHTA and CDR2 as FQGNSA. V was clipped by 6 bases and J by 10 bases; unmatched bases: 12. The CDR3 consists of 15 residues.

The clonotype was recovered from a human donor in a cohort sampled during active COVID-19. Sequencing used peripheral blood. The J gene is TRBJ1-4, the V gene TRBV7-2; 9 nucleotides agree with TRBD1. CDR3: CASSYKTGQGPKLFF. CDR3 DNA sequence: TGTGCCAGCAGTTATAAAACGGGACAGGGTCCAAAACTGTTTTTT.